This TCR beta chain stems from a study of blood T cell repertoires in COVID-19. The repertoire was sequenced with immunoSEQ multiplex PCR; TCRdb's copy has only in-frame clones and lacks some. The sample contains about 140,000 clones, around 88% of which appear only once. V shed 1 base, J shed 3 bases, and the junction held 3 bases outside the gene matches. From germline, CDR1 is SGHTA and CDR2 FQGNSA. This CDR3 has 14 amino acids. Sequenced input: peripheral blood. The chain couples TRBV7-2 to TRBJ2-7, with 7 bases matching TRBD1. The receptor's source is a human donor in a cohort sampled during active COVID-19. The CDR3 loop reads CASSLEQGNYEQYF. The CDR3 DNA follows: TGTGCCAGCAGCTTAGAACAGGGGAACTACGAGCAGTACTTC.